Listed below are T cell receptor beta chains from one sample, sequenced in a study of OX40 agonist ivuxolimab in advanced cancers. Clones were sequenced by immunoSEQ multiplex PCR, and TCRdb holds only the in-frame ones, with some missing. The sample has about 140,000 clones, 90% seen once. The starting material was CD4+ or CD8+ T cells sorted from blood, obtained in a trial of the OX40 agonist ivuxolimab. These receptors came from an adult with an advanced solid tumor such as melanoma, head and neck, liver or kidney cancer. CDR3s include the opening cysteine and the closing phenylalanine or tryptophan. The order of the fields is V gene, D gene, clone size, J gene, CDR3 DNA, CDR3 protein. A D gene is named only where the DNA matches it firmly. A row's size may be missing; if present it is once, few, many or a size class.

TRBV19	.	.	TRBJ2-1	TGTGCCAGCAACGCGGCCCCGGGGGCACAGTACAATGAGCAGTTCTTC	CASNAAPGAQYNEQFF
TRBV28	.	.	TRBJ2-7	TGTGCCAGCAGTTTTCTTAGAAGGGACTACGAGCAGTACTTC	CASSFLRRDYEQYF
TRBV7-2	.	.	TRBJ1-4	TGTGCCAGCAGCCCAACCCCCTCGGCTAATGAAAAACTGTTTTTT	CASSPTPSANEKLFF
TRBV28	TRBD1	few	TRBJ1-5	TGTGCCAGCAGTCTCACGGGACAGGGCAGTCAGCCCCAGCATTTT	CASSLTGQGSQPQHF
TRBV5-6	.	.	TRBJ1-1	TGTGCCAGCAGCCTCCACGGGTCTTGGACTGAAGCTTTCTTT	CASSLHGSWTEAFF
TRBV10-3	.	.	TRBJ1-3	TGTGCCATCAGTGAGTCGAACGGAAACACCATATATTTT	CAISESNGNTIYF
TRBV19	TRBD1	.	TRBJ1-1	TGTGCCAGTAGTCCGCAGGGGGAGAACACTGAAGCTTTCTTT	CASSPQGENTEAFF
TRBV5-4	.	.	TRBJ2-1	TGTGCCAGCCACCGAACAGGTTCTTGGTACAATGAGCAGTTCTTC	CASHRTGSWYNEQFF
TRBV19	.	.	TRBJ1-3	TGTGCCAGTAGTGGAAACCACAGGACTAGCTCTGGAAACACCATATATTTT	CASSGNHRTSSGNTIYF
TRBV30	.	.	TRBJ2-6	TGTGCCTGGAGTGTACTAGGATGGACCGGGGGCACTGGGGCCAACGTCCTGACTTTC	CAWSVLGWTGGTGANVLTF
TRBV7-3	.	.	TRBJ1-1	TGTGCCAGCAGCTTGAGGGGGGACACTGAAGCTTTCTTT	CASSLRGDTEAFF
TRBV7-8	.	.	TRBJ2-1	TGTGCCAGCAGTAATACTGAGCAGTTCTTC	CASSNTEQFF
TRBV28	.	.	TRBJ2-3	TGTGCCAGCAGTCCTACGACGGGTGGAGATACGCAGTATTTT	CASSPTTGGDTQYF
TRBV11-1	.	.	TRBJ2-7	TGTGCCAGCAGCCACCGGGACCACTCGATCTACGAGCAGTACTTC	CASSHRDHSIYEQYF
TRBV2	TRBD1	.	TRBJ1-4	TGTGCCAGCAGTGAAACGACAGGGGGGTTTGAAAAACTGTTTTTT	CASSETTGGFEKLFF
TRBV28	TRBD2	.	TRBJ2-7	TGTGCCAGCACAGCCGGGACTAGCGTTCTCGAGCAGTACTTC	CASTAGTSVLEQYF
TRBV18	TRBD1	.	TRBJ1-4	TGTGCCAGCTCACCTGTCGACAGGGGCGAAGTGACTGAAAAACTGTTTTTT	CASSPVDRGEVTEKLFF
TRBV28	.	.	TRBJ1-2	TGTGCCAGCACTCAGGGAGGACAGCCGCGGGTTAGCTATGGCTACACCTTC	CASTQGGQPRVSYGYTF
TRBV4-1	.	.	TRBJ2-2	TGCGCCAGCAGCCAAGGTGCTCGGGGGAGACGCTCCGGGGAGCTGTTTTTT	CASSQGARGRRSGELFF
TRBV30	.	once	TRBJ2-7	TGTGCCTGGAGTGGCGGAGACTACGAGCAGTACTTC	CAWSGGDYEQYF
TRBV18	.	once	TRBJ2-1	TGTGCCAGCTCACCGGGATCGTACAATGAGCAGTTCTTC	CASSPGSYNEQFF
TRBV2	TRBD2	.	TRBJ2-2	TGTGCCAGCGGGAGCGGGAGAGCGAACACCGGGGAGCTGTTTTTT	CASGSGRANTGELFF
TRBV11-3	.	once	TRBJ2-2	TGTGCCAGCAGCTCCCCAGCCGGGACCGCGAACACCGGGGAGCTGTTTTTT	CASSSPAGTANTGELFF
TRBV27	TRBD2	.	TRBJ2-2	TGTGCCAGCAGATTTAGCGGGAGGCCGAACACCGGGGAGCTGTTTTTT	CASRFSGRPNTGELFF
TRBV2	.	few	TRBJ1-4	TGTGCCAGCAGTGACGCCTCTGGGGAAAAACTGTTTTTT	CASSDASGEKLFF
TRBV27	.	.	TRBJ2-2	TGTGCCAGCGGGTGGGGACCGAACACCGGGGAGCTGTTTTTT	CASGWGPNTGELFF
TRBV28	.	.	TRBJ1-2	TGTGCCAGCATTGGAGGGATCTATGGCTACACCTTC	CASIGGIYGYTF
TRBV5-4	TRBD1	.	TRBJ1-2	TGTGCCAGCAGACTGGGACAGGGGGCGAGCAACTATGGCTACACCTTC	CASRLGQGASNYGYTF
TRBV4-3	.	.	TRBJ2-3	TGCGCCAGCAGCCAAGCAGCTCCCACTACTCCGGATACGCAGTATTTT	CASSQAAPTTPDTQYF
TRBV5-5	TRBD2	once	TRBJ2-3	TGTGCCAGCAGCTTGCTGTTAGCGGGAGTGGATACGCAGTATTTT	CASSLLLAGVDTQYF
TRBV15	.	once	TRBJ1-5	TGTGCCACCAGCAGGTCAGGGCATAGTCAGCCCCAGCATTTT	CATSRSGHSQPQHF
TRBV4-2	.	.	TRBJ2-7	TGTGCCAGCAGCCAGGCCTACGAGCAGTACTTC	CASSQAYEQYF
TRBV5-1	.	.	TRBJ1-1	TGCGCCAGCAGTCCCGGGAGGGGTGGGACTGAAGCTTTCTTT	CASSPGRGGTEAFF
TRBV18	TRBD1	.	TRBJ1-2	TGTGCCAGCTCACAACGGACAGGGTATGACTATGGCTACACCTTC	CASSQRTGYDYGYTF
TRBV10-1	.	.	TRBJ2-1	TGCGCCAGCAGTGAGTATGGCGGAAGCTCCTACAATGAGCAGTTCTTC	CASSEYGGSSYNEQFF
TRBV19	.	.	TRBJ1-5	TGTGCCAGTAGTATTGCTGGCAGGCGCGTCCGCAATCAGCCCCAGCATTTT	CASSIAGRRVRNQPQHF
TRBV19	.	.	TRBJ2-7	TGTGCCAGTAGTATTGACTCCTATGTATCCTACGAGCAGTACTTC	CASSIDSYVSYEQYF
TRBV28	TRBD2	.	TRBJ2-1	TGTGCCAGCAGTTGGGGGACTAGCGGGAGTAATGAGCAGTTCTTC	CASSWGTSGSNEQFF
TRBV29-1	TRBD1	.	TRBJ2-5	TGCAGCGTTGAGCAGGGGGCGAAAGAGACCCAGTACTTC	CSVEQGAKETQYF
TRBV28	.	once	TRBJ1-2	TGTGCCAGCAGTCTAATGACGGGAGCTAACTATGGCTACACCTTC	CASSLMTGANYGYTF
TRBV6-1	TRBD2	.	TRBJ2-3	TGTGCCAGCAGTGATCTAGCGGGAGCCGATACGCAGTATTTT	CASSDLAGADTQYF
TRBV18	TRBD1	once	TRBJ1-2	TGTGCCAGCTCTACAGGGGAGAACAACTATGGCTACACCTTC	CASSTGENNYGYTF
TRBV5-4	TRBD1	.	TRBJ2-5	TGTGCCAGCAGCTGGGACAGGGATCGGGGCCAAGAGACCCAGTACTTC	CASSWDRDRGQETQYF
TRBV7-6	.	.	TRBJ2-1	TGTGCCAGCTCTCTCGCGCAGTACAATGAGCAGTTCTTC	CASSLAQYNEQFF
TRBV15	TRBD2	.	TRBJ2-3	TGTGCCACCAGCTCGAGGACTAGCGGGAGAATAAGCACAGATACGCAGTATTTT	CATSSRTSGRISTDTQYF
TRBV28	TRBD2	.	TRBJ2-7	TGTGCCAGCAGTACCGGGGGGGCAGAGAATTACGAGCAGTACTTC	CASSTGGAENYEQYF
TRBV28	.	.	TRBJ1-2	TGTGCCAGCAGCCGGCTCCCAGGGGCCCGGGGGGAGGGCTACACCTTC	CASSRLPGARGEGYTF
TRBV28	.	.	TRBJ1-2	TGTGCCAGCAGCGGGGGGCCAACCAACTATGGCTACACCTTC	CASSGGPTNYGYTF
TRBV9	TRBD2	.	TRBJ2-6	TGTGCCAGCAGCGTAGCTGGGGGGGCTGGGGCCAACGTCCTGACTTTC	CASSVAGGAGANVLTF
TRBV11-1	TRBD1	.	TRBJ2-3	TGTGCCAGCAGCTCTACAGGGGGCGGCACAGATACGCAGTATTTT	CASSSTGGGTDTQYF
TRBV11-3	TRBD1	.	TRBJ1-3	TGTGCCAGCAGCCCTCGGGCAGGGGGCTACCTAAGCTCTGGAAACACCATATATTTT	CASSPRAGGYLSSGNTIYF
TRBV19	TRBD2	.	TRBJ2-7	TGTGCCAGTAGTAGGGCTAGCGGGAGGTACGAGCAGTACTTC	CASSRASGRYEQYF
TRBV7-2	.	.	TRBJ2-7	TGTGCCAGCACCTTCGACCCGCAGGGGGGTTACGAGCAGTACTTC	CASTFDPQGGYEQYF
TRBV5-1	.	.	TRBJ1-2	TGCGCCAGCAGCATTGTGCCGACAGGCGCGAATGGCTACACCTTC	CASSIVPTGANGYTF
TRBV6-6	.	.	TRBJ1-5	TGTGCCAGCAGACCCGACAGAAGCAATCAGCCCCAGCATTTT	CASRPDRSNQPQHF